The 14 T cell receptor beta chains below come from one sample, sequenced in a study of blood T cell repertoires in COVID-19. Libraries were prepared by immunoSEQ multiplex PCR; TCRdb keeps only in-frame clonotypes and omits some of them. Seen here are about 230,000 clones, around 80% observed once, and the top ten hold 4.5% to 6.5%. The specimen sequenced was peripheral blood. The receptor source for this set is a man older than 75 with acute or convalescent COVID-19.

This sequence joins TRBV5-6 and TRBJ1-1; D unclear. V was pared by 0 bases and J by 0 bases, with 21 bases between. The CDR3 contains 19 residues. Germline values: CDR1 SGHDT, CDR2 YYEEEE. The CDR3 region is CASSLGFSGLGSMNTEAFF. In DNA form, the CDR3 reads TGTGCCAGCAGCTTGGGGTTTAGCGGGTTGGGGTCAATGAACACTGAAGCTTTCTTT.

The V gene is TRBV20-1, the J gene TRBJ2-2, with 8 bases aligning to TRBD2. This CDR3 is 16 amino acids long. CDR1 is DFQATT and CDR2 is SNEGSKA in the germline V gene (reference sequence). J lost 4 bases, V lost 3 bases, and 10 bases had no gene match. The CDR3 sequence: CSASASSGGGTGELFF. DNA for the CDR3: TGCAGTGCTAGTGCCTCAAGCGGGGGTGGCACCGGGGAGCTGTTTTTT.

The V gene is TRBV5-8, the J gene TRBJ2-2; D remains ambiguous. The V end was cut by 6 bases, the J end by 6 bases, with 18 bases between. The CDR3 runs to 15 residues. Germline-derived CDR1 and CDR2 are SGHTS and YDEGEE. This CDR3 reads CASISRVAWAGELFF. In DNA form, the CDR3 reads TGTGCCAGCATCAGCCGGGTAGCTTGGGCCGGGGAGCTGTTTTTT.

This clone has just one count. The V gene is TRBV28, the J gene TRBJ1-5; 11 nucleotides line up with TRBD1. The V segment lost 2 bases and the J segment 7 bases; nucleotides outside the gene matches: 1. Germline V CDR1 and CDR2: MDHEN, SYDVKM. This CDR3 is built from 14 residues. The chain's CDR3 is CASSLGQGAQPQHF. The CDR3 DNA follows: TGTGCCAGCAGTTTAGGACAGGGGGCACAGCCCCAGCATTTT.

The J gene is TRBJ1-1, the V gene TRBV12-3 or TRBV12-4; no clear D. CDR3 length: 11 residues. V lost 8 bases and J lost 5, with 9 bases in between. In DNA, the CDR3 is TGTGCCAGCTTCAAGCGAACTGAAGCTTTCTTT. Amino acid sequence: CASFKRTEAFF.

This clone came up once. J is TRBJ2-5 and V is TRBV3-1 (or the pseudogene TRBV3-2), with TRBD2 identical over 15 bases. The CDR3 is made up of 16 amino acids. V shed 4 bases, J shed 2 bases, and the junction held 2 bases outside the gene matches. Looked up from germline, CDR1 is LGHDT and CDR2 is YNNKEL (reference sequence). In DNA form, the CDR3 reads TGTGCCAGCAGCCGGGGACTAGCGGGGGGACAAGAGACCCAGTACTTC. Its protein is CASSRGLAGGQETQYF.

The V gene is TRBV7-9, the J gene TRBJ2-1, with TRBD1 as a possible D gene (5 bases). V was clipped by 3 bases and J by 0 bases, with 9 bases between them. The CDR3 totals 15 residues. CDR1 and CDR2 (germline): SEHNR, FQNEAQ (reference sequence). This CDR3 reads CASSFPGISYNEQFF. In nucleotides, the CDR3 is TGTGCCAGCAGCTTCCCAGGGATCTCCTACAATGAGCAGTTCTTC.

This rearrangement joins TRBV3-1 (or the pseudogene TRBV3-2) to TRBJ2-3; possibly TRBD2 for D (7 bases). This CDR3 comprises 14 residues. V was shortened by 1 base and J by 6 bases, with 11 bases between the two germline ends. The V gene's germline CDR1 is LGHDT and CDR2 YNNKEL (reference sequence). CDR3 residues: CASSQVGGGDTQYF. As DNA, the CDR3 is TGTGCCAGCAGCCAAGTGGGAGGGGGGGATACGCAGTATTTT.

The sample holds one count of this clone. V and J are TRBV6-5 and TRBJ1-5; D perhaps matches TRBD1 (5 bases). This CDR3 region has 15 residues. V lost 7 bases and J 0 bases, leaving 13 bases between the germline ends. Germline V gene sequence: CDR1 MNHEY, CDR2 SVGAGI. CDR3: CASIADSYSNQPQHF. CDR3 coding DNA: TGTGCCAGCATTGCCGACAGTTATAGCAATCAGCCCCAGCATTTT.

This chain connects TRBV2 to TRBJ1-3, with TRBD1 matching over 7 bases. Germline CDR1 reads SNHLY; CDR2 reads FYNNEI. The length of the CDR3 is 14 residues. J gave up 4 bases and V 4 bases, and 4 bases lay outside the gene matches. The CDR3 coding sequence is TGTGCCAGCAGTGGTAGGGGGCACGGAAACACCATATATTTT. It yields the protein CASSGRGHGNTIYF.

This rearrangement joins TRBV19 to TRBJ1-2, with TRBD1 matching over 9 bases. CDR3 length equals 15 residues. Per germline, CDR1 LNHDA and CDR2 SQIVND (reference sequence). V was pared by 5 bases and J by 8 bases, with 12 bases of the junction left unmatched. The CDR3 here is CASSPEDRGSLGYTF. The CDR3 DNA reads as TGTGCCAGTAGTCCGGAAGACAGGGGGTCTTTAGGCTACACCTTC.

The chain links TRBV5-1 to TRBJ2-2; D not certain. CDR1 and CDR2 (germline): SGHRS, YFSETQ. The length of the CDR3 is 14 residues. V shed 1 base and J shed 5 bases, with 9 bases lying between them. As DNA, the CDR3 is TGCGCCAGCAGCTTGTCCCCCGGTACCGGGGAGCTGTTTTTT. Protein product: CASSLSPGTGELFF.

The chain uses TRBV5-1 and TRBJ1-5; TRBD1 matches at 7 bases. V dropped 4 bases and J dropped 7; count of bases not matched to a gene: 11. CDR3 length: 15 residues. Germline-derived CDR1 and CDR2 are SGHRS and YFSETQ. The CDR3 DNA is TGCGCCAGCAGCAAAACAGGGGTGGAGGGGCAGCCCCAGCATTTT. Translation: CASSKTGVEGQPQHF.

This clone was seen only once. This sequence joins TRBV11-2 and TRBJ1-6; 7 bases are shared with TRBD1. With V trimmed by 6 bases and J by 9 bases, 14 bases remained unmatched. CDR3 length equals 16 residues. Germline V gives CDR1 SGHAT, CDR2 FQNNGV. CDR3 residues: CASSPYLGTAISPLHF. In DNA form, the CDR3 reads TGTGCCAGCAGTCCTTACCTCGGGACAGCGATTTCACCCCTCCACTTT.